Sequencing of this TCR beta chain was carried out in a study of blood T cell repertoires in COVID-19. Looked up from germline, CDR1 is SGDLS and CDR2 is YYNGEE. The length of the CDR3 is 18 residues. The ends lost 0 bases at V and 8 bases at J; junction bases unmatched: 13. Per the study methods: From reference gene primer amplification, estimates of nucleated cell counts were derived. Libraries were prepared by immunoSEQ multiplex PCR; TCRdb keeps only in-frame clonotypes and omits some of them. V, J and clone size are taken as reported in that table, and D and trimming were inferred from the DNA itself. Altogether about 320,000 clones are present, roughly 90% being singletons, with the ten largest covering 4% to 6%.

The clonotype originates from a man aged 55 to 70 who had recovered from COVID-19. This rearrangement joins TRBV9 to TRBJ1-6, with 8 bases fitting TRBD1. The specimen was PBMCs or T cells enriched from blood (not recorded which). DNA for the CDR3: TGTGCCAGCAGCGTAGCGTTGTCAGGTGGACAGGGAGATTCACCCCTCCACTTT. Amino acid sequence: CASSVALSGGQGDSPLHF.